These 10 T cell receptor beta chains were sequenced from one sample in a study of molecular identifiers for immune sequencing clone quantification. TCRdb re-analysed the PCR reads in MiXCR, keeping a single row per CDR3 protein. This sample has approximately 590,000 distinct CDR3 sequences, with around 25% found just once. The sample taken for sequencing was naive CD8+ T cells from blood, with Jurkat cell RNA spiked in. Subset given: FACS-sorted CD8+CD4-CCR7+CD45RA+ naive T cells. The receptors stem from a human donor in good health. Some libraries in this study had Jurkat cell RNA spiked in.

Regarding this clonotype: A much bigger clone sits one base away, suggesting this may be a read error. CDR3 sequence (DNA): TGTGTCAGCAGTTACGGACTAGCGGGAGAATACGAGCAGTACTTC. Its protein product is CVSSYGLAGEYEQYF. The rearrangement uses TRBV6-2 or TRBV6-3 and TRBJ2-7; 13 bases map to TRBD2. The CDR3 consists of 15 residues. The germline V gene has CDR1 MNHEY and CDR2 SVGEGT.

The table lists this clonotype with many counts. This sequence joins TRBV12-3 or TRBV12-4 and TRBJ1-4; unclear D gene. The CDR3 loop spans 17 amino acids. The V end lost 4 bases, the J end lost 0 bases, and 15 bases lay between the germline ends. The chain's CDR3 is CASSSVGFGATNEKLFF. CDR3 nucleotide sequence: TGTGCCAGCAGTTCTGTAGGTTTCGGAGCAACTAATGAAAAACTGTTTTTT.

Concerning this clonotype: At one end the junction does not follow the germline gene, possibly because of a read error. This rearrangement joins TRBV7-9 to TRBJ2-3; D is unclear. The CDR3 has 13 residues. Per the germline V gene, CDR1 is SEHNR and CDR2 is FQNEAQ (reference sequence). CDR3 residues: CVSSSYTTDTQYF. In DNA, the CDR3 is TGTGTCAGCAGCTCATACACCACAGATACGCAGTATTTT.

For this clonotype: Possible read error: a much larger clone is one base away. The chain is built from TRBV12-3 or TRBV12-4 and TRBJ1-1; D is possibly TRBD1 (6 bases). CDR3 size: 14 residues. Trimming removed 4 bases from V and 5 bases from J, with 14 bases in between. The CDR3 DNA reads as TGTGCCAGCAGTTCCGGGCAGGGGCAGACTGAAGCTTTCTTT. This translates into CASSSGQGQTEAFF.

This chain joins TRBV27 and TRBJ1-1, with D tentatively TRBD1 (5 bases). The germline V and J ends were trimmed by 2 bases and 11 bases, with 12 bases remaining between them. CDR1 is MNHEY and CDR2 is SMNVEV in the germline V gene (reference sequence). There are 12 residues in the CDR3. The CDR3 here is CASSLPGGDAFF. CDR3 nucleotide sequence: TGTGCCAGCAGTTTACCGGGGGGAGATGCTTTCTTT.

The rearrangement links TRBV7-8 to TRBJ2-7; possibly TRBD1 or TRBD2 for D (5 bases each). This CDR3 is 16 amino acids long. Germline V lookup: CDR1 SGHVS, CDR2 FQNEAQ. Trimming cost V 5 bases and J 5 bases, with 22 bases left between them. Here the CDR3 DNA reads TGTGCCAGCAGCCTAAAGCTTGGGGACCTCTCAAACGAGCAGTACTTC. Amino acid sequence: CASSLKLGDLSNEQYF.

Only a few counts were recorded for this clonotype. The chain uses TRBV4-1 and TRBJ2-1; TRBD2 agrees at 10 bases. The CDR3 is 17 residues long. Germline V lookup: CDR1 MGHRA, CDR2 YSYEKL. After removal of 4 bases from V and 1 base from J, the junction contained 7 bases not matched to a gene. CDR3 sequence: CASSPRTSGRSYNEQFF. For the CDR3, the DNA is TGCGCCAGCAGCCCTCGGACTAGCGGTAGGTCCTACAATGAGCAGTTCTTC.

In regard to this clonotype: One end of the junction fails to match germline, which may point to a read error. The V call is TRBV7-2, the J call TRBJ2-5; 14 bases agree with TRBD2. This CDR3 spans 17 amino acids. Germline V gene lookup returns CDR1 SGHTA and CDR2 FQGNSA. For the CDR3, the DNA is TGTGCCAGCAGCGTCTTACCGGGACTAGCGGGAGTAGAGACCCAGTGCTTC. This translates into CASSVLPGLAGVETQCF. Complete variable domain (other parts from reference TRBV7-2 and TRBJ2-5): GAGVSQSPSNKVTEKGKDVELRCDPISGHTALYWYRQSLGQGLEFLIYFQGNSAPDKSGLPSDRFSAERTGGSVSTLTIQRTQQEDSAVYLCASSVLPGLAGVETQCFGPGTRLLVL.

The J gene is TRBJ2-7, the V gene TRBV12-5, with 7 nucleotides matching TRBD1. This CDR3 comprises 15 residues. V lost 1 base, J lost 2 bases, and 5 bases stayed unmatched. Looked up from germline, CDR1 is LGHNT and CDR2 is FRNRAP. The CDR3 sequence: CASGLETGWAYEQYF. The CDR3 DNA follows: TGTGCTAGTGGTTTGGAGACAGGGTGGGCCTACGAGCAGTACTTC.

CDR3 nucleotide sequence: TGTGCCAGTAGCCCGGGGTTGGGCACTGAAGCTTTCTTT. Translation: CASSPGLGTEAFF. This chain uses TRBV19 with TRBJ1-1; D gene unclear. The CDR3 consists of 13 residues. Germline V gives CDR1 LNHDA, CDR2 SQIVND (reference sequence). V was clipped by 6 bases and J by 4 bases, with 12 bases between them.